This TCR beta chain was identified in a study of blood T cells in healthy people across ages. Overall study results and limits: Total diversity from one million sequenced T cells was likely underestimated. Higher diversity and more naive CD4+ cells were features of long-lived donors, compared to aged donors.

Drawn from each donor were roughly 10 milliliters of peripheral blood. This CDR3 has 14 amino acids. CDR1 and CDR2 from the germline V gene are SGHRS and YFSETQ. V lost 1 base, J lost 3 bases, and 8 bases lay in between. A second PCR of roughly 7 to 11 cycles used a sample-barcoded 5' primer and a J-beta primer mix. Every sample gave at least 2.5 million paired-end reads containing CDR3. TCRdb itself ran the 5' RACE reads through MiXCR, one entry per CDR3 protein. This sample has approximately 800,000 distinct CDR3 sequences; roughly 34% occur once, and the top ten carry around 13%. This clonotype was seen a handful of times. Its antigen is not known.

Sequencing was performed on blood. This receptor was obtained from a young man in good health. The V and J genes are TRBV5-1 and TRBJ2-1; D gene uncertain. In nucleotides, the CDR3 is TGCGCCAGCAGCTTGTCGTCATTCTACAATGAGCAGTTCTTC. Its protein product is CASSLSSFYNEQFF.